This T cell receptor (beta chain) was captured by sequencing in a study of early T cells in non-severe SARS-CoV-2 infection. The wider study: Sequencing used unsorted whole-blood bulk RNA, so chains lack pairing.

Whole-study results and caveats: Missing private and CD4 specificities, VDJdb matching favored anti-spike CD8 responses.

This CDR3 comprises 15 residues. The germline V gene has CDR1 SEHNR and CDR2 FQNEAQ (reference sequence). V shed 4 bases and J shed 1 base, with 12 bases lying between them. In the library, individual cDNA molecules carried attached unique molecular identifiers. MiXCR, applied by TCRdb to the 5' RACE reads, yields one record per CDR3 protein. In the table there are roughly 34,000 distinct CDR3 sequences, roughly 4.5% of which are singletons. This clonotype was seen repeatedly, ten times or more. As yet, its antigen is unknown. The sequence was collected from an adult who was a healthcare worker with PCR-confirmed SARS-CoV-2 infection or an uninfected control (not recorded which). The source material was whole blood. The chain combines TRBV7-9 with TRBJ2-3; the D gene is possibly TRBD1 (6 bases). The CDR3 bases are TGTGCCAGCAGCTGGCAGGGGAGTGGCACAGATACGCAGTATTTT. It is translated as CASSWQGSGTDTQYF.